Shown below are 16 T cell receptor beta chains from a single sample sequenced in a study of spatial heterogeneity in lung cancer. Noted time point: sample taken at primary tumor resection. Material for sequencing was whole RNA from tumor, nontumor lung or frozen PBMC, left unsorted. TCRdb called the 5' RACE reads again in MiXCR, with one record for every CDR3 protein. The sample holds about 4,400 distinct CDR3 sequences, 20% to 25% seen once. The input for sequencing was normal lung tissue next to the tumor, taken at surgery. The receptors originated from a female donor with early-stage non-small cell lung cancer.

In its sample, this clonotype ranks as medium-sized. The chain combines TRBV4-3 with TRBJ2-1; 9 nucleotides match TRBD2. With V trimmed by 1 base and J by 7 bases, 8 bases remained unmatched. The length of the CDR3 is 16 residues. The V gene's germline CDR1 is LGHNA and CDR2 YSLEER. Here the CDR3 reads CASSQGGGGAGNEQFF. CDR3 nucleotides: TGCGCCAGCAGCCAAGGCGGCGGGGGGGCTGGTAATGAGCAGTTCTTC.

In its sample, this clonotype is medium-sized. This chain connects TRBV7-2 to TRBJ2-7, with D perhaps matching TRBD2 (5 bases). The CDR3 has 13 amino acids. Trimming removed 5 bases from V and 4 bases from J, with 12 bases in between. Germline V gene sequence: CDR1 SGHTA, CDR2 FQGNSA. The CDR3 reads CASSPVRGYEQYF. CDR3 sequence (DNA): TGTGCCAGCAGCCCCGTCCGGGGTTACGAGCAGTACTTC.

V is TRBV2 and J is TRBJ2-7; 8 positions agree with TRBD1. The CDR3 is made up of 14 amino acids. Germline loops: CDR1 SNHLY, CDR2 FYNNEI. Germline trimming cut 6 bases from V and 3 bases from J; bases unmatched to any gene: 7. Here the CDR3 reads CASSTLGTGYEQYF. The CDR3 DNA follows: TGTGCCAGCAGCACCCTTGGGACAGGCTACGAGCAGTACTTC.

Here the CDR3 reads CASSRPQLNTEAFF. The CDR3 DNA is TGTGCCAGCAGTAGACCACAGCTGAACACTGAAGCTTTCTTT. V is TRBV12-3 or TRBV12-4 and J is TRBJ1-1; D call uncertain. This CDR3 has 14 amino acids. Between the trimmed V and J ends, which lost 5 bases and 0 bases, there was a span of 10 bases.

This clonotype was counted many times. The V and J genes are TRBV3-1 and TRBJ1-1, with D tentatively TRBD1 (5 bases). Germline values: CDR1 LGHDT, CDR2 YNNKEL (reference sequence). The length of the CDR3 is 15 residues. V dropped 1 base and J dropped 5 bases, with 14 bases sitting between them. CDR3 sequence reads: CASSQGVGVGTEAFF. The CDR3 coding sequence is TGTGCCAGCAGCCAAGGGGTAGGGGTGGGAACTGAAGCTTTCTTT.

By sample share, this clonotype is medium-sized. V and J are TRBV29-1 and TRBJ2-1, with D maybe TRBD1 (5 bases). The V gene lost 3 bases and the J gene lost 0 bases, with 12 bases spanning the gap. CDR1 and CDR2 (germline): SQVTM, ANQGSEA. The length of the CDR3 is 15 residues. In DNA, the CDR3 is TGCAGCGTTGACGATACAGGAATCTCCTACAATGAGCAGTTCTTC. Translated, it gives CSVDDTGISYNEQFF.

This clonotype was seen ten or more times. V gene TRBV24-1 combines with J gene TRBJ2-7; D gene uncertain. This CDR3 contains 11 residues. Germline lookup yields CDR1 KGHDR and CDR2 SFDVKD. Deletions cut 3 bases from V and 5 bases from J, with 4 bases between. The CDR3 coding sequence is TGTGCCACCAGTGATACCAACGAGCAGTACTTC. This encodes CATSDTNEQYF.

This clonotype showed up many times. The J gene is TRBJ2-2, the V gene TRBV5-1, with 7 bases identical to TRBD2. The V and J ends lost 4 bases and 1 base, in that order; junction bases with no gene match: 7. CDR3 length: 16 residues. CDR1 and CDR2 from the germline V gene are SGHRS and YFSETQ. CDR3 nucleotides: TGCGCCAGCAGCCCGGAAGCGGGGATGAACACCGGGGAGCTGTTTTTT. Protein product: CASSPEAGMNTGELFF.

This chain joins TRBV13 and TRBJ2-2; TRBD2 might be the D (5 bases). V dropped 5 bases and J dropped 6 bases, with 13 bases sitting between them. This CDR3 is built from 14 residues. Germline loops: CDR1 PRHDT, CDR2 FYEKMQ (reference sequence). The CDR3 DNA reads TGTGCCAGCAGCCCAGCGGTCGGTTCCGGGGAGCTGTTTTTT. Translating gives CASSPAVGSGELFF.

This clonotype is termed medium-sized. The chain has TRBV6-2 or TRBV6-3 and TRBJ1-1; D perhaps matches TRBD1 (5 bases). Germline V gene data show CDR1 as MNHEY and CDR2 as SVGEGT. V was trimmed by 0 bases and J by 1 base, leaving 9 bases between them. There are 15 residues in the CDR3. CDR3 DNA: TGTGCCAGCAGTTACTCGAGACAGCCGAACACTGAAGCTTTCTTT. Its protein is CASSYSRQPNTEAFF.

This clonotype is medium-sized. This chain links TRBV12-3 or TRBV12-4 with TRBJ1-1, with a tentative D call TRBD1 (6 bases). V was clipped by 5 bases and J by 9 bases, with 10 bases between them. The CDR3 is 11 amino acids. CDR3 nucleotides: TGTGCCAGCAGTAGAGACAGGAAAGCTTTCTTT. Translation gives CASSRDRKAFF.

The V and J genes are TRBV30 and TRBJ2-2; D might be TRBD2 (6 bases). Germline values: CDR1 GTSNPN, CDR2 SVGIG (reference sequence). This CDR3 comprises 13 residues. The V and J ends lost 7 bases and 1 base respectively, with 10 bases between them. DNA for the CDR3: TGTGCCTCCAGGGACTGGAACACCGGGGAGCTGTTTTTT. Protein product: CASRDWNTGELFF. Variable domain in full (rest from reference TRBV30 and TRBJ2-2): SQTIHQWPATLVQPVGSPLSLECTVEGTSNPNLYWYRQAAGRGLQLLFYSVGIGQISSEVPQNLSASRPQDRQFILSSKKLLLSDSGFYLCASRDWNTGELFFGEGSRLTVL.

This clonotype is categorized as medium-sized. V and J are TRBV5-5 and TRBJ2-3, with D hard to call. Trimming removed 4 bases from V and 1 base from J, with 19 bases in between. The CDR3 runs 17 residues. The V gene's germline CDR1 is SGHKS and CDR2 YYEKEE (reference sequence). The CDR3 protein is CASSPPGTQSRTDTQYF. The CDR3 nucleotides read TGTGCCAGCAGCCCCCCAGGTACCCAGAGCCGCACAGATACGCAGTATTTT.

Sample share makes this clonotype medium-sized. J is TRBJ2-1 and V is TRBV6-6, with TRBD1 matching 7 bases. This CDR3 is 16 amino acids long. After removal of 5 bases from V and 4 bases from J, the junction contained 11 bases not matched to a gene. From germline, CDR1 is MNHNY and CDR2 SVGAGI (reference sequence). The CDR3 region has the DNA TGTGCCAGCAGTGGGGCCCGAGGGGGCACTTACAATGAGCAGTTCTTC. Its protein is CASSGARGGTYNEQFF.

This clonotype is medium-sized by share. The J gene is TRBJ2-6, the V gene TRBV11-2, with 9 bases identical to TRBD1. The germline gives CDR1 SGHAT, CDR2 FQNNGV. This CDR3 has 19 residues. V shed 5 bases and J 4 bases; nucleotides not matched to a gene: 15. In DNA form, the CDR3 reads TGTGCCAGCAGCCCGACGAAACAGGGGGCCAGCTCAGGGGCCAACGTCCTGACTTTC. It yields the protein CASSPTKQGASSGANVLTF.

Relative to its sample, this clonotype is medium-sized. The rearrangement links TRBV24-1 to TRBJ2-5; D possibly corresponds to TRBD2 (5 bases). CDR1 and CDR2 (germline): KGHDR, SFDVKD. The CDR3 is made up of 13 amino acids. Trimming shortened V by 11 bases and J by 4 bases, and 16 bases separated the two germline ends. In DNA form, the CDR3 reads TGTGCCAATAGTTCGGGGAAAATAGAGACCCAGTACTTC. This translates into CANSSGKIETQYF.